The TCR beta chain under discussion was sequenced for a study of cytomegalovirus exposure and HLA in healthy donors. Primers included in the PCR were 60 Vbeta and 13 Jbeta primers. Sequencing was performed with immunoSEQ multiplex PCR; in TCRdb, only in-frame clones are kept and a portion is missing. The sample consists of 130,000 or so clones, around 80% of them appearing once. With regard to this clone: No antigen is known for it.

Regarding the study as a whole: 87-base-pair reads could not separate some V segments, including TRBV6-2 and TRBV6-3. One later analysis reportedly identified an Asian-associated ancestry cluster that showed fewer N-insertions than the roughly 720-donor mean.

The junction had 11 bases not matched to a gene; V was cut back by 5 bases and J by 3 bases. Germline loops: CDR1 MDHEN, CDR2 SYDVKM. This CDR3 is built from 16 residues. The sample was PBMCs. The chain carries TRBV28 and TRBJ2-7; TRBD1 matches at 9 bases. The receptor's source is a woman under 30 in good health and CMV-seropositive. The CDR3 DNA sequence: TGTGCCAGCAGTATTGGGGACAGGGAGGTAGTCTACGAGCAGTACTTC. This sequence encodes CASSIGDREVVYEQYF.